The 13 T cell receptor beta chains in this list originate from one sample, sequenced in a study of beta chain features in type 1 diabetes. Broader study findings: Patients with Type 1 diabetes showed moderately but significantly shorter TCRB CDR3s in all four CD4+ subsets.

Expressed TCRB transcripts were sequenced, since all the RNA that had been isolated was reverse transcribed. The table came from immunoSEQ multiplex PCR; TCRdb's copy has only in-frame clones and leaves some out. The top ten clones hold 0.5% to 0.55% of a sample with approximately 170,000 clones, approximately 7.9% of them seen once. Their recognized antigens are unknown. The sequenced sample consisted of central memory CD4+ T cells from blood. Every receptor here comes from a young man with type 1 diabetes.

The V gene is TRBV6-5, the J gene TRBJ1-3; D unclear. This CDR3 spans 13 amino acids. V dropped 6 bases and J dropped 4 bases, with 10 bases sitting between them. Germline values: CDR1 MNHEY, CDR2 SVGAGI. The CDR3 loop is CASRDLQGNTIYF. The DNA of the CDR3 is TGTGCCAGCAGGGATTTACAGGGAAACACCATATATTTT.

This clone was counted a few times. This chain uses TRBV18 with TRBJ1-2; D is uncertain. This CDR3 spans 13 amino acids. Trimming removed 2 bases from V and 6 bases from J, with 10 bases in between. Germline CDR1 reads KGHSH; CDR2 reads LQKENI. In DNA form, the CDR3 reads TGTGCCAGCTCACCATCCTATGGAGATGGCTACACCTTC. Translation gives CASSPSYGDGYTF.

This clone came up a few times. V and J are TRBV30 and TRBJ1-4; TRBD1 matches 7 bases. The CDR3 has 13 residues. Trimming cost V 2 bases and J 6 bases; bases outside gene matches: 3. Per germline, CDR1 GTSNPN and CDR2 SVGIG (reference sequence). In DNA, the CDR3 is TGTGCCTGGAGTATAGGGACAGATGAAAAACTGTTTTTT. Its translation: CAWSIGTDEKLFF.

The chain recombines TRBV2 with TRBJ2-7, with D tentatively TRBD1 (6 bases). The CDR3 length is 13 residues. Germline V gene data show CDR1 as SNHLY and CDR2 as FYNNEI. Deletions cut 4 bases from V and 1 base from J, with 8 bases between. The CDR3 coding sequence is TGTGCCAGCAGTGGTAGGGGGTCCTACGAGCAGTACTTC. Its protein is CASSGRGSYEQYF.

This clone was found a few times. The chain recombines TRBV10-3 with TRBJ1-1; no clear D. In germline, CDR1 is ENHRY, CDR2 SYGVKD. Deletions cut 6 bases from V and 5 bases from J, with 10 bases between. This CDR3 has 12 amino acids. The CDR3 nucleotides read TGTGCCATCAGGGGAGTGGGAACTGAAGCTTTCTTT. This encodes CAIRGVGTEAFF.

Comments on this clone: The sample has other DNA sequences that encode this CDR3 too. The chain carries TRBV28 and TRBJ2-5, with TRBD1 matching over 8 bases. CDR3 length: 16 amino acids. Germline values: CDR1 MDHEN, CDR2 SYDVKM. V was pared by 1 base and J by 5 bases, with 9 bases of the junction left unmatched. The CDR3 here is CASSLLGQGARETQYF. For the CDR3, the DNA is TGTGCCAGCAGTTTATTGGGTCAGGGGGCGAGGGAGACCCAGTACTTC.

This clone was seen a few times. The V and J genes are TRBV11-2 and TRBJ2-7, with 7 bases fitting TRBD2. V lost 5 bases, J lost 9 bases, and 16 bases stayed unmatched. The CDR3 is 15 amino acids. CDR1 and CDR2 from the germline V gene are SGHAT and FQNNGV. Here the CDR3 reads CASSPVRGGVIRQYF. The CDR3 coding sequence is TGTGCCAGCAGCCCCGTAAGGGGAGGGGTAATAAGGCAGTACTTC. Variable domain in full (rest from reference TRBV11-2 and TRBJ2-7): EAGVAQSPRYKIIEKRQSVAFWCNPISGHATLYWYQQILGQGPKLLIQFQNNGVVDDSQLPKDRFSAERLKGVDSTLKIQPAKLEDSAVYLCASSPVRGGVIRQYFGPGTRLTVT.

This clone was seen ten or more times. This chain joins TRBV23-1 and TRBJ2-4, with 9 positions matching TRBD1. TRBV23-1 is placed among ORFs of uncertain function. V was pared by 4 bases and J by 1 base, with 17 bases of the junction left unmatched. This CDR3 comprises 20 residues. This chain's CDR3 is CASSLSTGTGNVRAKNIQYF. As DNA, the CDR3 is TGCGCCAGCAGTCTCTCAACCGGGACAGGGAACGTTAGGGCCAAAAACATTCAGTACTTC.

This chain uses TRBV28 with TRBJ2-5; D is uncertain. Trimming took off 2 bases at V and 1 base at J, with 8 bases between the two ends. In germline, CDR1 is MDHEN, CDR2 SYDVKM. The CDR3 extends over 14 amino acids. The CDR3 is CASSLTDTQETQYF. For the CDR3, the DNA is TGTGCCAGCAGTTTAACAGATACCCAAGAGACCCAGTACTTC.

The CDR3, as DNA: TGTGCCAGCAGCCTAACGGGGGAACGCACCGGGGAGCTGTTTTTT. Amino acid sequence: CASSLTGERTGELFF. The chain recombines TRBV11-2 with TRBJ2-2; tentative D call: TRBD2 (6 bases). CDR3 length: 15 amino acids. Trimming took 5 bases from V and 4 from J, leaving 14 bases between them. The germline V gene has CDR1 SGHAT and CDR2 FQNNGV. Filled out from reference TRBV11-2 and TRBJ2-2, the complete variable domain reads EAGVAQSPRYKIIEKRQSVAFWCNPISGHATLYWYQQILGQGPKLLIQFQNNGVVDDSQLPKDRFSAERLKGVDSTLKIQPAKLEDSAVYLCASSLTGERTGELFFGEGSRLTVL.

There are a few counts of this clone. The gene calls are TRBV7-9 and TRBJ2-5; D may be TRBD2 (6 bases). Germline V lookup: CDR1 SEHNR, CDR2 FQNEAQ (reference sequence). Trimming pared 5 bases from V and 2 bases from J, leaving 6 bases between. The CDR3 spans 12 residues. The CDR3 DNA sequence: TGTGCCAGCAGCCGGGGGCAAGAGACCCAGTACTTC. This encodes CASSRGQETQYF. The whole variable domain, remainder taken from reference TRBV7-9 and TRBJ2-5, is DTGVSQNPRHKITKRGQNVTFRCDPISEHNRLYWYRQTLGQGPEFLTYFQNEAQLEKSRLLSDRFSAERPKGSFSTLEIQRTEQGDSAMYLCASSRGQETQYFGPGTRLLVL.

The sample holds a few counts of this clone. The CDR3 nucleotides are TGTGCCAGCAGTTACTTATTCAGGGTTGCCGGGGAGCTGTTTTTT. Protein sequence: CASSYLFRVAGELFF. This rearrangement joins TRBV6-6 to TRBJ2-2, with D perhaps matching TRBD1 (5 bases). Trimming took 1 base from V and 6 from J, leaving 12 bases between them. CDR3 length: 15 amino acids. In germline, CDR1 is MNHNY, CDR2 SVGAGI (reference sequence).

The chain carries TRBV11-2 and TRBJ2-2; 8 bases line up with TRBD2. Germline V gene sequence: CDR1 SGHAT, CDR2 FQNNGV. V lost 5 bases and J lost 7; bases outside the gene matches: 9. The CDR3 extends over 15 amino acids. The CDR3 region is CASSPRREEVGELFF. The CDR3 DNA follows: TGTGCCAGCAGCCCCCGGCGGGAGGAGGTCGGGGAGCTGTTTTTT.